This section outlines one T cell receptor beta chain sequence together with its context. What it binds is unknown. The sequenced template was cDNA made from the entire isolated RNA. Regulatory, naive and central memory T cell samples averaged approximately 3.8 million reads. Some clones are missing from TCRdb's copy, which holds only in-frame ones; the method was immunoSEQ multiplex PCR. The profile shows approximately 330,000 clones, about 10% of them singletons. The CDR3 spans 17 residues. The V gene end was trimmed by 5 bases and the J gene end by 0 bases; junction bases not matched to a gene: 7. The V gene's germline CDR1 is SEHNR and CDR2 FQNEAQ (reference sequence). The entry originates in a study of beta chain features in type 1 diabetes. The overall study: Across the samples, around 110,000,000 sorted cells were examined in total.

Regarding the study as a whole: Naive, central memory and Treg TCRB repertoires appeared more alike in patients than in healthy donors. PCR might preferentially amplify shorter templates, equally in patients and controls.

The J gene is TRBJ2-1, the V gene TRBV7-9; TRBD2 agrees at 10 bases. The TCR comes from a woman aged 25 to 39 in good health. Sequenced input: naive CD4+ T cells from blood. The chain's CDR3 is CASSGLLAGVSYNEQFF. The CDR3 region has the DNA TGTGCCAGCAGCGGCCTTCTAGCGGGAGTCTCCTACAATGAGCAGTTCTTC.